Listed here are 4 T cell receptor beta chains from one sample, sequenced in a study of T and B cells in COVID-19 patients. From blood, roughly 220-550 ng of genomic DNA served as TRB template. Multiplex PCR with BIOMED2 TRB-A/B primer pools amplified TRB rearrangements. In TCRdb, the multiplex PCR reads were re-called with MiXCR into one record per CDR3 protein. Of about 4,100 distinct CDR3 sequences listed, about 27% are singletons. Sequencing was done on a sample of blood. Source of these receptors: a human donor with active COVID-19. The donor label of this sample is uncertain.

This clonotype qualifies as medium-sized. The chain is built from TRBV27 and TRBJ1-6; D gene uncertain. Germline V gives CDR1 MNHEY, CDR2 SMNVEV (reference sequence). CDR3 length: 19 residues. V lost 2 bases to trimming and J lost 3 bases, with 20 bases between them. CDR3 bases: TGTGCCAGCAGTTTACGGCCGATGTTAACATCTCTCTATAATTCACCCCTCCACTTT. Its translation: CASSLRPMLTSLYNSPLHF.

This clonotype was seen a handful of times. The gene calls are TRBV5-5 and TRBJ1-2; no clear D gene. V gave up 0 bases and J gave up 0 bases, with 6 bases separating them. The V gene's germline CDR1 is SGHKS and CDR2 YYEKEE (reference sequence). This CDR3 spans 14 amino acids. CDR3 bases: TGTGCCAGCAGCTTGGACGGAGCTAACTATGGCTACACCTTC. Protein sequence: CASSLDGANYGYTF. The full variable domain, in which reference TRBV5-5 and TRBJ1-2 provide the parts outside the CDR3, is DAGVTQSPTHLIKTRGQQVTLRCSPISGHKSVSWYQQVLGQGPQFIFQYYEKEERGRGNFPDRFSARQFPNYSSELNVNALLLGDSALYLCASSLDGANYGYTFGSGTRLTVV.

As regards this clonotype: A read error is possible here, since a much larger clone lies one base away. The chain links TRBV12-3 or TRBV12-4 to TRBJ2-1; D is possibly TRBD1 (6 bases). V was clipped by 4 bases and J by 15 bases, with 22 bases between them. The CDR3 covers 14 residues. DNA of the CDR3: TGTGCCAGCAGTTACTACTCCGGGTCAGGGGTTGGGTTCTTC. It encodes CASSYYSGSGVGFF.

This clonotype rates as medium-sized. V is TRBV19 and J is TRBJ1-6; 9 nucleotides line up with TRBD1. The trim removed 5 bases at V and 8 bases at J, leaving 4 bases unmatched. The CDR3 totals 14 residues. CDR1 LNHDA and CDR2 SQIVND come from the germline V gene (reference sequence). CDR3 in amino acids: CASSPGDRDSPLHF. The CDR3 DNA sequence: TGTGCCAGTAGTCCCGGGGACAGGGATTCACCCCTCCACTTT. Looking up the rest from reference TRBV19 and TRBJ1-6 gives the full variable domain: DGGITQSPKYLFRKEGQNVTLSCEQNLNHDAMYWYRQDPGQGLRLIYYSQIVNDFQKGDIAEGYSVSREKKESFPLTVTSAQKNPTAFYLCASSPGDRDSPLHFGNGTRLTVT.